This T cell receptor (beta chain) was retrieved from a study of blood T cell repertoires in COVID-19. Method: immunoSEQ multiplex PCR; TCRdb's copy keeps in-frame clones and lacks some. The sample carries about 150,000 clones, approximately 90% recorded once. Which cohort a participant joined came from the clinical history participants gave. Sequencing was performed on PBMCs or T cells enriched from blood (not recorded which). The receptor's source is a man aged 50-59 years who had recovered from COVID-19.

CDR3 nucleotide sequence: TGTGCCAGCAGCAAACAAAGCTCTGGAAACACCATATATTTT. It is translated as CASSKQSSGNTIYF. This rearrangement joins TRBV11-1 to TRBJ1-3; no clear D gene. Per germline, CDR1 SGHAT and CDR2 FQDESV (reference sequence). The CDR3 extends over 14 amino acids. V dropped 5 bases and J dropped 0 bases, with 8 bases sitting between them.